This T cell receptor beta chain was identified during a study of CD8+ T cells in alopecia areata. Study observations and caveats: Normal scalp had lower clonality than lesional scalp, with alopecia totalis/universalis lesions showing this most strongly. Sharing of TCR sequences between patients (possibly for HLA-related reasons) was less clear than in mice.

Regarding this clone: The target antigen is unknown.

From germline, CDR1 is MNHEY and CDR2 SMNVEV (reference sequence). V was pared by 1 base and J by 2 bases, with 3 bases between. There are 12 residues in the CDR3. Extraction of RNA preceded its reverse transcription into cDNA, which served as the sequencing template. Here immunoSEQ multiplex PCR was the method, and the copy in TCRdb shows in-frame clones only, minus some. The profile shows roughly 150,000 clones, about 89% of them singletons. The chain uses TRBV27 and TRBJ2-7, with D hard to call. This clonotype was sampled from a human donor with alopecia areata. The specimen comprised CD8+ T cells sorted from blood, sampled at week 0. This chain's CDR3 is CASSLFTYEQYF. CDR3 sequence (DNA): TGTGCCAGCAGTTTATTCACCTACGAGCAGTACTTC.